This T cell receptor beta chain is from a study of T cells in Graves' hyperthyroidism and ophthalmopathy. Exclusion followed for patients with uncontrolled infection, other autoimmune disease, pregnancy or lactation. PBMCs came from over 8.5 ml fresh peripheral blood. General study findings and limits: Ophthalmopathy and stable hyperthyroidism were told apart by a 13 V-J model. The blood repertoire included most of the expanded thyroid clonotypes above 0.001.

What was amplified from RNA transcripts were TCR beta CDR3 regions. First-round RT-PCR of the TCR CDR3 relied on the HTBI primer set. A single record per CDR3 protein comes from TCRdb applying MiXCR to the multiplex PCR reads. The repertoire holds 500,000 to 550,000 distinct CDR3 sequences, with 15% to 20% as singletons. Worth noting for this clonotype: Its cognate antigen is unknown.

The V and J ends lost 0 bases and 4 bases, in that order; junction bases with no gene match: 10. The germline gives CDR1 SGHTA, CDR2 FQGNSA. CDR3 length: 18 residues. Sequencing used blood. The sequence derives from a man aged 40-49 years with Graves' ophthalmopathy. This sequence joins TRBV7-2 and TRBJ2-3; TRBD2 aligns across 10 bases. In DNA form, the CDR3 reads TGTGCCAGCAGCTTAGCTAGTCTCAGCGGGGGGGCCGCAGATACGCAGTATTTT. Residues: CASSLASLSGGAADTQYF.